The present entry profiles one TCR beta chain with its context. The antigen is undetermined. For around ten days, some 9.7 x 10^4 sorted CD4+ cells grew with T cell-depleted PBMCs and CEF. The data were taken from a study of CD4 T cells in relation to SARS-CoV-2 and coronaviruses. Study background: After roughly 11 days of antigen culture, PBMC TCR beta CDR3s were sequenced. Of the patients, seven to nine were male, 4 female, two Hispanic.

Germline V gene sequence: CDR1 LNHDA, CDR2 SQIVND (reference sequence). V was shortened by 1 base and J by 3 bases, with 7 bases between the two germline ends. The CDR3 has 14 amino acids. Libraries were prepared by immunoSEQ multiplex PCR; TCRdb keeps only in-frame clonotypes and omits some of them. The profile shows just over 35,000 clones, roughly 80% of them singletons. Points from the study as a whole: Compared with monoreactive clones, crossreactive clones showed significantly weaker SARS-CoV-2 expansion.

This clonotype was sampled from an adult with COVID-19. The sequenced sample was naive CD4+ T cells from PBMCs, cultured in vitro. Specified subset: naive CD4+ T cells isolated by negative enrichment. The rearrangement uses TRBV19 and TRBJ2-4; D not resolved. CDR3 bases: TGTGCCAGTAGTATAGGAGGTGGCAAAAACATTCAGTACTTC. It yields the protein CASSIGGGKNIQYF.